The source of this T cell receptor (beta chain) is a study of T cell changes during pregnancy in multiple sclerosis. Sequencing was performed with immunoSEQ multiplex PCR; in TCRdb, only in-frame clones are kept and a portion is missing. Of under 95,000 clones in the sample, about 90% were seen once. The V and J ends lost 6 bases and 2 bases, in that order; junction bases with no gene match: 4. The germline CDR1 and CDR2 sequences are MNHNY and SVGAGI (reference sequence). The CDR3 length is 14 residues. Sample: CD4+ T cells from peripheral blood mononuclear cells, taken before pregnancy. The clonotype comes from a female donor with multiple sclerosis, enrolled in a pregnancy study. The chain carries TRBV6-6 and TRBJ2-5, with TRBD1 matching 9 bases. CDR3 sequence: CASSPGQGQETQYF. CDR3 sequence (DNA): TGTGCCAGCAGCCCCGGACAGGGGCAAGAGACCCAGTACTTC.